These T cell receptor beta chains were read from a single sample in a study of OX40 agonist ivuxolimab in advanced cancers. Data came from immunoSEQ multiplex PCR; TCRdb stores just in-frame clones and leaves some out. The repertoire holds tens of thousands of clones, with roughly 85% as singletons. The starting material was CD4+ or CD8+ T cells sorted from blood, obtained in a trial of the OX40 agonist ivuxolimab. These receptors all come from an adult with an advanced solid tumor such as melanoma, head and neck, liver or kidney cancer. The CDR3 runs from the conserved cysteine through the conserved F or W. Fields, in order: D gene, clone size, J gene, V gene, CDR3 DNA, CDR3 protein. The D gene is left open where the match is weak. The size entry is marked missing in some rows and otherwise reads once, few, many or a size class.

D gene: -
clone size: once
J gene: TRBJ2-2
V gene: TRBV27
CDR3 DNA: TGTGCCAGCGGCCCCCAGGGGAGGTTGAACACCGGGGAGCTGTTTTTT
CDR3 protein: CASGPQGRLNTGELFF

D gene: -
clone size: -
J gene: TRBJ2-3
V gene: TRBV5-1
CDR3 DNA: TGCGCCAGCAGTTCCGGGGGCACAGATACGCAGTATTTT
CDR3 protein: CASSSGGTDTQYF

D gene: -
clone size: -
J gene: TRBJ1-2
V gene: TRBV7-6
CDR3 DNA: TGTGCCAGCAGCCCGGACAGTAACTATGGCTACACCTTC
CDR3 protein: CASSPDSNYGYTF

D gene: -
clone size: -
J gene: TRBJ2-3
V gene: TRBV11-3
CDR3 DNA: TGTGCCAGCAGCTTGCGGGACCCAGATACGCAGTATTTT
CDR3 protein: CASSLRDPDTQYF

D gene: -
clone size: -
J gene: TRBJ1-2
V gene: TRBV6-1
CDR3 DNA: TGTGCCAGCAGCGGGTTGGGAGAGGGGGGCTACACCTTC
CDR3 protein: CASSGLGEGGYTF

D gene: -
clone size: -
J gene: TRBJ2-7
V gene: TRBV7-8
CDR3 DNA: TGTGCCAGCAGCTTATCCGCAGGGCTGGGCGAGCAGTACTTC
CDR3 protein: CASSLSAGLGEQYF

D gene: -
clone size: once
J gene: TRBJ2-7
V gene: TRBV7-2
CDR3 DNA: TGTGCCAGCAGCTTAGGACGCGGCTACGAGCAGTACTTC
CDR3 protein: CASSLGRGYEQYF

D gene: -
clone size: -
J gene: TRBJ1-1
V gene: TRBV10-2
CDR3 DNA: TGCGCCAGCAGTGAGGGGCGTCCGGGAATGAACACTGAAGCTTTCTTT
CDR3 protein: CASSEGRPGMNTEAFF

D gene: -
clone size: -
J gene: TRBJ1-6
V gene: TRBV5-1
CDR3 DNA: TGCGCCAGCAGCTGGGACGGGACTGGCGCTAATTCACCCCTCCACTTT
CDR3 protein: CASSWDGTGANSPLHF

D gene: TRBD2
clone size: once
J gene: TRBJ2-3
V gene: TRBV7-8
CDR3 DNA: TGTGCCAGCAGCCAAATTAGCGGGAGTCGTACAGATACGCAGTATTTT
CDR3 protein: CASSQISGSRTDTQYF

D gene: -
clone size: -
J gene: TRBJ2-7
V gene: TRBV12-5
CDR3 DNA: TGTGCTAGTGGTTTGAGTCCTACCGTTTCCTACGAGCAGTACTTC
CDR3 protein: CASGLSPTVSYEQYF

D gene: TRBD1
clone size: once
J gene: TRBJ1-4
V gene: TRBV4-3
CDR3 DNA: TGCGCCAGCAGCCACGGACAGGGGGCATTTAATGAAAAACTGTTTTTT
CDR3 protein: CASSHGQGAFNEKLFF

D gene: -
clone size: -
J gene: TRBJ2-1
V gene: TRBV19
CDR3 DNA: TGTGCCAGTAGTATTACAGGGAGCTCCTACAATGAGCAGTTCTTC
CDR3 protein: CASSITGSSYNEQFF

D gene: -
clone size: few
J gene: TRBJ1-2
V gene: TRBV28
CDR3 DNA: TGTGCCTCCAGGGAGAGAGATGGCTACACCTTC
CDR3 protein: CASRERDGYTF

D gene: TRBD1
clone size: few
J gene: TRBJ1-2
V gene: TRBV6-1
CDR3 DNA: TGTGCCAGCAGGAACGACAGGGTTCCCAACTATGGCTACACCTTC
CDR3 protein: CASRNDRVPNYGYTF

D gene: -
clone size: -
J gene: TRBJ1-3
V gene: TRBV5-4
CDR3 DNA: TGTGCCAGCAGCCTCGGACAGACTTCTATCGGAAACACCATATATTTT
CDR3 protein: CASSLGQTSIGNTIYF

D gene: -
clone size: -
J gene: TRBJ2-1
V gene: TRBV5-6
CDR3 DNA: TGTGCCAGCAGCCCCTCCCTTCCGGGGCCGGAAATCTACAATGAGCAGTTCTTC
CDR3 protein: CASSPSLPGPEIYNEQFF